This T cell receptor (beta chain) was obtained from a study of blood T cell repertoires in COVID-19. In the study overall: There were acute and convalescent COVID-19 samples, and they came from the United States, Italy and Spain. In each case, the material was cDNA or gDNA derived from T cells, B-cell-depleted T cells, or PBMCs.

This CDR3 region has 13 residues. Germline V gives CDR1 GTSNPN, CDR2 SVGIG (reference sequence). Between the trimmed V and J ends, which lost 3 bases and 4 bases, there was a span of 12 bases. The authors' processing: For nucleated cells, counts were estimated from reference gene primer amplification. Using immunoSEQ multiplex PCR, the repertoire was profiled, and TCRdb retains in-frame clones only, with some absent. V, J and clone size are taken as reported in that table, and D and trimming were inferred from the DNA itself. The sample holds roughly 70,000 clones, roughly 74% seen once. Sequenced: peripheral blood. This receptor was obtained from a human donor in a cohort sampled during active COVID-19. The V gene is TRBV30, the J gene TRBJ1-2, with D possibly being TRBD1 (6 bases). The CDR3, as DNA: TGTGCCTGGAGGGTGACAGGCATCTATGGCTACACCTTC. It yields the protein CAWRVTGIYGYTF.